This T cell receptor beta chain appears in the sequencing data of a study of molecular identifiers for immune sequencing clone quantification. Points from the study as a whole: Because of identical TCR molecules sharing a barcode, sizes of highly expanded clones could be underestimated.

TCRdb recomputed calls from the PCR reads with MiXCR, one row per CDR3 protein. The repertoire consists of just over 40,000 distinct CDR3 sequences, with more than 20% occurring once and the leading ten covering over 0.95%. Ten or more counts support this clonotype. The target antigen is unknown. Germline V gives CDR1 DFQATT, CDR2 SNEGSKA (reference sequence). This CDR3 contains 13 residues. Trimming left V 1 base short and J 0 bases short, with 7 bases between. Naive CD8 T cells were sorted, and the gate applied was CD8+CD4-CCR7+CD45RA+. Sequencing input: naive CD8+ T cells from blood, with Jurkat cell RNA spiked in. As for subset: FACS-sorted CD8+CD4-CCR7+CD45RA+ naive T cells. The source of this sequence is a human donor in good health. Some libraries in this study had Jurkat cell RNA spiked in. V gene TRBV20-1 combines with J gene TRBJ2-7; D uncertain. This CDR3 reads CSARVDPSYEQYF. The DNA for the CDR3 is TGCAGTGCTAGAGTTGACCCCTCCTACGAGCAGTACTTC.